This TCR beta chain was profiled in a study of technical replicates of blood from a few donors. Clones were sequenced by immunoSEQ multiplex PCR, and TCRdb holds only the in-frame ones, with some missing. This repertoire shows around 68,000 clones, less than 98% found once; its top ten account for about 0.3%. The CDR3 covers 12 residues. Germline V CDR1 and CDR2: SNHLY, FYNNEI. Trimming took off 6 bases at V and 8 bases at J, with 10 bases between the two ends. Sequencing was carried out using T cells isolated from PBMCs. This chain connects TRBV2 to TRBJ1-4; D might be TRBD1 (5 bases). The sequence was obtained from a human donor in good health. DNA of the CDR3: TGTGCCAGCAGGGACAACGGAGAAAAACTGTTTTTT. Translating it yields CASRDNGEKLFF.